This T cell receptor (beta chain) comes out of a study of T cell responses to AZD1222 COVID-19 vaccine. Timing groups of about 4 and about 12 weeks for second doses were pooled. The method was immunoSEQ multiplex PCR; TCRdb's version includes in-frame clones alone and lacks a portion of them. The sample yields about 130,000 clones, just over 90% seen once. This clone was detected only once. Germline V CDR1 and CDR2: SGDLS, YYNGEE. The CDR3 covers 16 residues. With V trimmed by 0 bases and J by 8 bases, 11 bases remained unmatched. This specimen consisted of peripheral blood, obtained 28 days after the second AZD1222 dose. The clonotype comes from an adult who received the AZD1222 COVID-19 vaccine. The rearrangement uses TRBV9 and TRBJ2-1; TRBD1 aligns across 7 bases. The CDR3 is CASSVEGDRVGYEQFF. The CDR3, as DNA: TGTGCCAGCAGCGTAGAAGGAGACAGGGTAGGATATGAGCAGTTCTTC.